Here is one TCR beta chain with its context. The antigen is not known. TCRdb recomputed calls from the 5' RACE reads with MiXCR, one row per CDR3 protein. The sample contains around 300,000 distinct CDR3 sequences, less than 9.5% of which appear only once. The entry originates in a study of T-cell memory formation after mild COVID-19. About the study: Largely, the TCR clusters proved donor specific. Study-wide results and caveats: Contracting clones localized mainly to CM and EM when CD4+ and mainly to EMRA when CD8+.

V lost 2 bases and J lost 8, with 13 bases in between. The CDR3 is 13 residues long. CDR1 and CDR2 (germline): SGHNT, YYREEE (reference sequence). This chain links TRBV5-4 with TRBJ1-1; D call uncertain. The TCR was taken from a man aged 18 to 30 who had mild COVID-19 (a few samples of this study predate the infection). Cell type and time point are not known. The specimen sequenced was PBMCs or a T cell subset sorted from them (not recorded which). The CDR3 loop reads CASSFIGVGEAFF. CDR3 nucleotides: TGTGCCAGCAGCTTCATTGGGGTCGGCGAAGCTTTCTTT.